One sample yielded the 4 T cell receptor beta chains listed below, sequenced in a study of shared clonotypes between healthy human individuals. The protocol was immunoSEQ multiplex PCR, while the TCRdb copy is restricted to in-frame clones and leaves out a portion. The table records under 200,000 clones, about 93% of them present only once. Sequencing used naive CD4+ T cells sorted from blood. Subset described: CD45RA+ positively selected. Receptor source: a woman aged 25 to 45 in good health.

CDR3 sequence: CASSLLGGSSYEQYF. The CDR3 DNA follows: TGTGCCAGCAGCTTATTGGGAGGAAGCTCCTACGAGCAGTACTTC. The V call is TRBV7-2, the J call TRBJ2-7, with D tentatively TRBD2 (6 bases). The length of the CDR3 is 15 residues. The germline V and J ends were trimmed by 2 bases and 0 bases, with 11 bases remaining between them. Germline V gene data show CDR1 as SGHTA and CDR2 as FQGNSA.

This chain uses TRBV7-9 with TRBJ2-1; 10 bases are shared with TRBD2. The J segment lost 8 bases and the V segment lost 6 bases, leaving 10 bases of the junction unmatched. The CDR3 has 15 residues. Germline V gene lookup returns CDR1 SEHNR and CDR2 FQNEAQ (reference sequence). The CDR3 sequence is CASSLSSGSFHEQFF. The CDR3 DNA follows: TGTGCCAGCAGTCTGTCTAGCGGGAGTTTTCATGAGCAGTTCTTC. The variable domain in full, with the rest retrieved from reference TRBV7-9 and TRBJ2-1, is DTGVSQNPRHKITKRGQNVTFRCDPISEHNRLYWYRQTLGQGPEFLTYFQNEAQLEKSRLLSDRFSAERPKGSFSTLEIQRTEQGDSAMYLCASSLSSGSFHEQFFGPGTRLTVL.

This rearrangement joins TRBV7-2 to TRBJ2-7; D remains unclear. The CDR3 runs 11 residues. The ends were cut back, 2 bases at V and 4 bases at J, with 3 bases in the middle. Germline V lookup: CDR1 SGHTA, CDR2 FQGNSA. The CDR3 loop is CASSLLYEQYF. The CDR3 DNA is TGTGCCAGCAGCTTATTGTACGAGCAGTACTTC.

The chain is built from TRBV6-1 and TRBJ1-1, with D possibly being TRBD1 (5 bases). The CDR3 contains 14 residues. V was shortened by 10 bases and J by 7 bases, with 22 bases between the two germline ends. Germline-derived CDR1 and CDR2 are MNHNS and SASEGT. The CDR3 nucleotides read TGTGCCACCATCCAAACCCCAGGGTTAAATGAAGCTTTCTTT. It codes for CATIQTPGLNEAFF.